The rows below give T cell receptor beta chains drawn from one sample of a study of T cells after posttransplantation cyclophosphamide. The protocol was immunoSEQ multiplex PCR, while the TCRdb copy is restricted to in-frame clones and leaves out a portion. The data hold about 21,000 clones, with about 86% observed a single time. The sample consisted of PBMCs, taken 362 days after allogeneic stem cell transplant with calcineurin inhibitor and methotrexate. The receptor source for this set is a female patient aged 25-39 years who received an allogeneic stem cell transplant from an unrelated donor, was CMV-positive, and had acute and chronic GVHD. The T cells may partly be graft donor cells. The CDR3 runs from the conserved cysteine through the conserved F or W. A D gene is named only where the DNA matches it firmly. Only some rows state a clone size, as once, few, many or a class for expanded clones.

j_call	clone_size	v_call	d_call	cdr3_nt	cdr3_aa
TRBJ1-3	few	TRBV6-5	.	TGTGCCAGTTTGCCCGGCGGCTCGTTGAACACCATATATTTT	CASLPGGSLNTIYF
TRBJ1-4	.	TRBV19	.	TGTGCCAGTAGTACGGGTGCAACTAATGAAAAACTGTTTTTT	CASSTGATNEKLFF
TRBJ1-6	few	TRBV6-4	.	TGTGCCAGCAGTAGGGGGTCTCCGGATAATTCACCCCTCCACTTT	CASSRGSPDNSPLHF
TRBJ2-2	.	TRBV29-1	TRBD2	TGCAGCGTTGAACTGACTAGCGGGAGTTCTTCCGGGGAGCTGTTTTTT	CSVELTSGSSSGELFF
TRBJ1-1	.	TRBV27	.	TGTGCCAGCAGTCCGATACCACGACGTGGAGGGGCCGATGAAGCTTTCTTT	CASSPIPRRGGADEAFF
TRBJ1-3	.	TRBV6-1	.	TGTGCCAGCAGTGCTCCGGGACACGGCGGAAACACCATATATTTT	CASSAPGHGGNTIYF
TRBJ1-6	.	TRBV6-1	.	TGTGCCAGCACTCCAGGGGCCGGAGATAATTCCCCCCTCCACTTT	CASTPGAGDNSPLHF
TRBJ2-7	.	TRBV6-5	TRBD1	TGTGCCAGCAGTTACCGAGACAGGGGCTCCTACGAGCAGTACTTC	CASSYRDRGSYEQYF
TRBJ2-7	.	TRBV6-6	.	TGTGCCAGCAGTAAGGACCCCCGGGGGTCCCACTACGAGCAGTACTTC	CASSKDPRGSHYEQYF
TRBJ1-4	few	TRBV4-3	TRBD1	TGCGCCAGCAGCCAAGACGCTACGGACAGGGGACATGAAAAACTGTTTTTT	CASSQDATDRGHEKLFF
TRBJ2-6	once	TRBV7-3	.	TGTGCCAGCAGCTTTGAGGGGGCCAACGTCCTGACTTTC	CASSFEGANVLTF
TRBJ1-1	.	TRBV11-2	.	TGTGCCAGCAGCTTAAGTGGGCTGGGGAACACTGAAGCTTTCTTT	CASSLSGLGNTEAFF
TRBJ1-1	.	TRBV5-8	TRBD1	TGTGCCAGCAGCCAACGACAGGGGATCGGTGAAGCTTTCTTT	CASSQRQGIGEAFF
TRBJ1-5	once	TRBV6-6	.	TGTGCCAGCAGTTCGGTGGGACATCGCAATCAGCCCCAGCATTTT	CASSSVGHRNQPQHF
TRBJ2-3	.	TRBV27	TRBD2	TGTGCCAGCACAGCGGGACTTCGGGGCACAGATACGCAGTATTTT	CASTAGLRGTDTQYF
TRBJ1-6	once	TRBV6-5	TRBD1	TGTGCCAGCAGCAGGGACAGGGGCCATTCACCCCTCCACTTT	CASSRDRGHSPLHF
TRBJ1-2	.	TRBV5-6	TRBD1	TGTGCCAGCAAGAGAGGGACAGGGTCTAATGGCTACACCTTC	CASKRGTGSNGYTF
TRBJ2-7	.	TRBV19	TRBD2	TGTGCCAGTAGTATAGATTGGAGTAGCGGGAGCATCTACGAGCAGTACTTC	CASSIDWSSGSIYEQYF
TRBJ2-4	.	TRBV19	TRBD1	TGTGCCAGTCAGCGAGCGGGACAGGGGGAAAGCATTCAGTACTTC	CASQRAGQGESIQYF
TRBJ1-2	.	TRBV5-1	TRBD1	TGCGCCAGCAGCTTAGGGACAGGGAGAGGAAATGGCTACACCTTC	CASSLGTGRGNGYTF
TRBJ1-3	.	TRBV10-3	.	TGTGCCATCACAGGGGAGCCTTTAAACACCATATATTTT	CAITGEPLNTIYF
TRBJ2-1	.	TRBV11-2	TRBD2	TGTGCCAGCAGCTTTACTAGCGGGGATTACAATGAGCAGTTCTTC	CASSFTSGDYNEQFF
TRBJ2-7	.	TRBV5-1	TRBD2	TGCGCCAGCAGCTCGAATCTCGGGAGGCCCCCCTACGAGCAGTACTTC	CASSSNLGRPPYEQYF
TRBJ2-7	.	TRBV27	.	TGTGCCAGCAGTGAGGGGCTAGCGAGTACCTACGAGCAGTACTTC	CASSEGLASTYEQYF
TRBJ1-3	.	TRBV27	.	TGTGCCAGCAGTTTATCGAGGGGTTCGGCAGGGGATTCTGGAAACACCATATATTTT	CASSLSRGSAGDSGNTIYF
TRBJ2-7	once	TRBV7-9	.	TGTGCCAGCAGCTCCGGGTCGTACGCCAGCGAGCAGTACTTC	CASSSGSYASEQYF
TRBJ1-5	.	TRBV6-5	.	TGTGCCAGCAGTTACGACAGGCCTAATAGCAATCAGCCCCAGCATTTT	CASSYDRPNSNQPQHF
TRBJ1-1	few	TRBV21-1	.	TGTGCCAGCAGGGCGGTTGTAGTTCGCACTGAAGCTTTCTTT	CASRAVVVRTEAFF
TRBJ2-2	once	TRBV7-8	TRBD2	TGTGCCAGCAGCTTATCCGGGGGGGCGCGAGGCACCGGGGAGCTGTTTTTT	CASSLSGGARGTGELFF
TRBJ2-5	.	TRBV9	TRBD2	TGTGCCAGCAGCGCTAGCGGGAGGCCCCAAGAGACCCAGTACTTC	CASSASGRPQETQYF
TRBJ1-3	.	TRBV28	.	TGTGCCAGCAGTTTGGGGGGAACTGGAAACACCATATATTTT	CASSLGGTGNTIYF
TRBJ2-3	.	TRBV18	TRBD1	TGTGCCAGCTCACCACCATCCGGGACAGGGGGCGCAGATACGCAGTATTTT	CASSPPSGTGGADTQYF
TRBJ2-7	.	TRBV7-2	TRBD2	TGTGCCAGCAGCCCTGACGGGGGGATCTACGAGCAGTACTTC	CASSPDGGIYEQYF
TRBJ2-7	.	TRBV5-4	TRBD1	TGTGCCAGCAGACAGACAGGGATGGTACCCTCCGAGCAGTACTTC	CASRQTGMVPSEQYF
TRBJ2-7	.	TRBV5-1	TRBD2	TGCGCCAGCAGTGTGCGGGGGGTTTCGTACGAGCAGTACTTC	CASSVRGVSYEQYF
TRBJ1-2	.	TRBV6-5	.	TGTGCCAGCAGCGGTTCAGGGTATGGCTACACCTTC	CASSGSGYGYTF
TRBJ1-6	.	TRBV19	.	TGTGCCAGTAGTTCCCGGGTCGCTAATTCACCCCTCCACTTT	CASSSRVANSPLHF
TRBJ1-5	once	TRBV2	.	TGTGCCAGCAGTGGAGGCGACAGCAGCAATCAGCCCCAGCATTTT	CASSGGDSSNQPQHF
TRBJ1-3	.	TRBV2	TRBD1	TGTGCCAGCAAACCGACTGGGACAGACACCATATATTTT	CASKPTGTDTIYF
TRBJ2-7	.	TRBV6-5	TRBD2	TGTGTCAGCAGTTACTCGAAGGGACTAGAGCAGTACTTC	CVSSYSKGLEQYF
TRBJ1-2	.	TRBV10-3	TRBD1	TGTGCCAGTGAAACAGGGGGCATGTATGGCTACACCTTC	CASETGGMYGYTF
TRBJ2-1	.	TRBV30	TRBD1	TGTGCCTGTAAACCGGGACAGACCAATGAGCAGTTCTTC	CACKPGQTNEQFF
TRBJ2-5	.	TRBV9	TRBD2	TGTGCCAGCAGCGGGCTAGCGGGAGGGCCTGGAGAGACCCAGTACTTC	CASSGLAGGPGETQYF
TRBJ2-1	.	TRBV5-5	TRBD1	TGTGCCAGCAGCTACGCTAGGACAGGAAACAATGAGCAGTTCTTC	CASSYARTGNNEQFF
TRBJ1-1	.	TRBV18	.	TGTGCCAGCTCACCGCGGGTGGGGGAGGGCACTGAAGCTTTCTTT	CASSPRVGEGTEAFF
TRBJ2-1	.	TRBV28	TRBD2	TGTGCCAGCACCTCAGGGGAGCTAGCGGGGGCTCGGCCCCATCTCTTC	CASTSGELAGARPHLF
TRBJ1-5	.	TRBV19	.	TGTGCCAGTAGGGACAGCCTCAATCAGCCCCAGCATTTT	CASRDSLNQPQHF
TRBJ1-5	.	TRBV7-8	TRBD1	TGTGCCAGCAGTCGAGGGACAGGGGCCCCTTATAGCAATCAGCCCCAGCATTTT	CASSRGTGAPYSNQPQHF
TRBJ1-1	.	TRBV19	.	TGTGCCAGTACCTCGGTCATGAGCGCTGAAGCTTTCTTT	CASTSVMSAEAFF
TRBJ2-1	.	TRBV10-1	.	TGCGCCAGCAGTAGCTCCGAGGCGACCCCCTACAATGAGCAGTTCTTC	CASSSSEATPYNEQFF
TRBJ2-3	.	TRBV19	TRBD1	TGTGCCAGTAGTCCAGGGACAGGGCTAACAGATACGCAGTATTTT	CASSPGTGLTDTQYF
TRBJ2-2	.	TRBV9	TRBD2	TGTGCCAGCAGCGTATGGGGGGGCGGGGAGCTGTTTTTT	CASSVWGGGELFF
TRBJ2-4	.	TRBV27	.	TGTGCCAGCAGTTTATCAGGAGGGAATCTAGCCAAAAACATTCAGTACTTC	CASSLSGGNLAKNIQYF
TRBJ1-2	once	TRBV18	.	TGTGCCAGCTCACCACAGAACAGGGAGCCAAGTGGCTACACCTTC	CASSPQNREPSGYTF
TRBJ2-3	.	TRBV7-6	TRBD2	TGTGCCAGCAGCCTATACTTCTCTAGCGGGTTCACAGATACGCAGTATTTT	CASSLYFSSGFTDTQYF
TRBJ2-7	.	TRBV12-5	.	TGTGCTAGTGGTTTGGTAATTAAGAGCCTCTCCTACGAGCAGTACTTC	CASGLVIKSLSYEQYF
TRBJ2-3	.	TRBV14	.	TGTGCCAGCAGCCGGTCAACTAGCACAGATACGCAGTATTTT	CASSRSTSTDTQYF
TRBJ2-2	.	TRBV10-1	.	TGCGCCAGCAGTAGGGAGATAGGGACCGGGGAGCTGTTTTTT	CASSREIGTGELFF
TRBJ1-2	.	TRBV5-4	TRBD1	TGTGCCAGCAGCCGACAGGGAGAGTATGGCTACACCTTC	CASSRQGEYGYTF
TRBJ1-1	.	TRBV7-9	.	TGTGCCAGCAGGCTCGTCGAGACTGAAGCTTTCTTT	CASRLVETEAFF